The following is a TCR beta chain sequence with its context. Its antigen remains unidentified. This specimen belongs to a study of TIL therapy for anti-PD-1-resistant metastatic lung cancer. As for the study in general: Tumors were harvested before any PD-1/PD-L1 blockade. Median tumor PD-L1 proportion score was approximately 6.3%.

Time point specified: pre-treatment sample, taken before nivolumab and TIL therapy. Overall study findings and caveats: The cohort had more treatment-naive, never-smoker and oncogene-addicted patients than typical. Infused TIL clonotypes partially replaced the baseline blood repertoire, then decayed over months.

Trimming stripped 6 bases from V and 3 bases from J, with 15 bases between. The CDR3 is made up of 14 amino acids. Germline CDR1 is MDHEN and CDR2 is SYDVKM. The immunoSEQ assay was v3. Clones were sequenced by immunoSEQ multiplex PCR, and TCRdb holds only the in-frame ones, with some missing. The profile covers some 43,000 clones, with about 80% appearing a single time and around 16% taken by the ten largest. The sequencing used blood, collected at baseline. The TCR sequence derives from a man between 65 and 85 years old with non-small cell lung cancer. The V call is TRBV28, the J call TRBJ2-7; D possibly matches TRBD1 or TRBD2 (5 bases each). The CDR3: CASSTGTAIYEQYF. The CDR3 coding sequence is TGTGCCAGCAGCACCGGGACGGCAATCTACGAGCAGTACTTC.